The 11 T cell receptor beta chains given below trace back to one sample, sequenced in a study of T cell responses to AZD1222 COVID-19 vaccine. Some clones are missing from TCRdb's copy, which holds only in-frame ones; the method was immunoSEQ multiplex PCR. Of around 130,000 clones in the sample, around 84% were seen once. The source was peripheral blood, collected on day 0 of AZD1222 vaccination. The receptors derive from an adult in good health.

The chain couples TRBV5-6 to TRBJ1-2; D is possibly TRBD1 (5 bases). CDR1 is SGHDT, CDR2 YYEEEE, per germline. V was clipped by 1 base and J by 8 bases, with 12 bases between them. The CDR3 is made up of 13 amino acids. CDR3: CASSLSDSRGYTF. In DNA, the CDR3 is TGTGCCAGCAGCTTGAGCGACAGTCGCGGCTACACCTTC.

This sequence joins TRBV3-1 (or the pseudogene TRBV3-2) and TRBJ1-5; TRBD1 is a possible D gene (5 bases). The CDR3 covers 13 residues. The V and J ends lost 2 bases and 7 bases respectively, with 9 bases between them. CDR1 and CDR2 from the germline V gene are LGHDT and YNNKEL (reference sequence). For the CDR3, the DNA is TGTGCCAGCAGCCAATTGGAGGGGCAGCCCCAGCATTTT. Translation gives CASSQLEGQPQHF.

The chain combines TRBV6-5 with TRBJ2-7, with 11 bases lining up with TRBD2. Trimming removed 3 bases from V and 2 bases from J; junction bases left unmatched: 0. This CDR3 has 14 amino acids. CDR1 is MNHEY, CDR2 SVGAGI, per germline. The CDR3 DNA follows: TGTGCCAGCAGTTATAGCGGGAGGGCCTACGAGCAGTACTTC. This codes for CASSYSGRAYEQYF.

This clone was seen more than once but under ten times. The chain links TRBV4-3 to TRBJ1-2; D is unresolved. Germline V gives CDR1 LGHNA, CDR2 YSLEER. V was cut by 0 bases and J by 3 bases, with 11 bases left in between. The CDR3 is 15 residues long. Here the CDR3 DNA reads TGCGCCAGCAGCCAAGAAGTTCAAGCAGACTATGGCTACACCTTC. Translated, it gives CASSQEVQADYGYTF.

V usage is TRBV27 and J usage is TRBJ2-7; TRBD2 aligns across 14 bases. Germline V gene data show CDR1 as MNHEY and CDR2 as SMNVEV (reference sequence). The length of the CDR3 is 15 residues. V shed 5 bases, J shed 5 bases, and the junction held 5 bases outside the gene matches. In nucleotides, the CDR3 is TGTGCCAGCAGTCCAGGGACTAGCGGGAGAAACGAGCAGTACTTC. Protein: CASSPGTSGRNEQYF.

The table lists this clone with a count of one. The chain uses TRBV5-1 and TRBJ1-2, with a possible D match to TRBD1 (5 bases). Looked up from germline, CDR1 is SGHRS and CDR2 is YFSETQ. V lost 0 bases to trimming and J lost 8 bases, with 11 bases between them. The CDR3 is 13 residues long. The CDR3 reads CASSLAQAGGYTF. CDR3 bases: TGCGCCAGCAGCTTGGCACAGGCGGGCGGCTACACCTTC.

The V call is TRBV4-1, the J call TRBJ1-2; D may be TRBD1 (5 bases). There are 18 residues in the CDR3. Germline CDR1 reads MGHRA; CDR2 reads YSYEKL. Trimming pared 1 base from V and 1 base from J, leaving 19 bases between. This CDR3 is CASSQVVYRRDLNYGYTF. The CDR3 DNA reads TGCGCCAGCAGCCAAGTAGTCTACAGGAGGGATCTTAACTATGGCTACACCTTC.

The count of this clone is one. The gene calls are TRBV28 and TRBJ1-2; TRBD1 aligns across 7 bases. The germline V gene encodes CDR1 MDHEN and CDR2 SYDVKM. This CDR3 has 13 residues. V dropped 5 bases and J dropped 5; count of bases not matched to a gene: 5. The CDR3 region is CASSRDSPYGYTF. The DNA of the CDR3 is TGTGCCAGCAGTAGGGACAGTCCTTATGGCTACACCTTC.

CDR3 region: CASSLDRLNTEAFF. The CDR3 DNA follows: TGCGCCAGCAGCCTGGACAGGTTGAACACTGAAGCTTTCTTT. The J gene is TRBJ1-1, the V gene TRBV4-3; TRBD1 agrees at 7 bases. The germline gives CDR1 LGHNA, CDR2 YSLEER. The V segment lost 4 bases and the J segment 0 bases; nucleotides outside the gene matches: 2. CDR3 length: 14 residues.

The chain links TRBV4-3 to TRBJ1-2, with 7 nucleotides matching TRBD1. V was pared by 0 bases and J by 2 bases, with 3 bases of the junction left unmatched. The CDR3 loop spans 15 amino acids. Per germline, CDR1 LGHNA and CDR2 YSLEER. The CDR3 DNA reads as TGCGCCAGCAGCCAAGAAAGGACAGGAAACTATGGCTACACCTTC. This codes for CASSQERTGNYGYTF.

This clone has a single count. Different DNA sequences within this sample yield the same CDR3. The chain couples TRBV29-1 to TRBJ2-2, with D perhaps TRBD1 (6 bases). The germline CDR1 and CDR2 sequences are SQVTM and ANQGSEA. Deletions cut 5 bases from V and 6 bases from J, with 10 bases between. This CDR3 region has 12 residues. CDR3 protein: CSVLQGPGELFF. The CDR3 nucleotides read TGCAGCGTTCTACAGGGCCCCGGGGAGCTGTTTTTT.